The T cell receptor (beta chain) under discussion was sequenced for a study of blood T cell repertoires in COVID-19. Regarding this clone: The same CDR3 can be traced to other DNA sequences in this sample.

Measured with immunoSEQ multiplex PCR; TCRdb has only the in-frame clones, and not every one. Among about 390,000 clones listed, about 86% were seen once. The sequencing input was PBMCs or T cells enriched from blood (not recorded which). This receptor was taken from a woman aged 45 to 65 who had recovered from COVID-19.

DNA for the CDR3: TGTGCCAGCAGTCTCGGAGTGGGCACTGAAGCTTTCTTT. Protein product: CASSLGVGTEAFF. V and J are TRBV6-2 or TRBV6-3 and TRBJ1-1; D unclear. The ends were cut back, 5 bases at V and 4 bases at J, with 11 bases in the middle. The CDR3 covers 13 residues. CDR1 and CDR2 from the germline V gene are MNHEY and SVGEGT.